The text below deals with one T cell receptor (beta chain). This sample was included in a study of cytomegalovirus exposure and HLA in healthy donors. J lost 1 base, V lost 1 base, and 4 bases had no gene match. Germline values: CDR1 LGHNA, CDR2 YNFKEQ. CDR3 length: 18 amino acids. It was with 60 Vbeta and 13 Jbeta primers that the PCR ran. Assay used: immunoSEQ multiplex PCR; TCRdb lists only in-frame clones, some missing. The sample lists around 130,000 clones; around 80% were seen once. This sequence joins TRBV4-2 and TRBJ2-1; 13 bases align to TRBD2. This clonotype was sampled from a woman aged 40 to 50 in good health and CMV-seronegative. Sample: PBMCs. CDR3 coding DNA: TGTGCCAGCAGCCAAGGGACTAGCGGGAGTGGTTCCTACAATGAGCAGTTCTTC. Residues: CASSQGTSGSGSYNEQFF.